This record covers a single T cell receptor (beta chain). Its antigen remains unknown. This was a deep-level run. TCRdb's copy holds only in-frame clones and misses some; the assay was immunoSEQ multiplex PCR. The repertoire holds about 2.3 million clones, with roughly 92% as singletons. Donors comprised healthy HIV-negative adults lacking recent acute infections or vaccinations. CD4+ cell separation produced CD45RA+ naive and CD45RA-negative memory subsets. The data are from a study of shared clonotypes between healthy human individuals. The study, taken as a whole, reports: The sampled material consisted only of blood, and tissue repertoires are likely to differ.

Germline-derived CDR1 and CDR2 are SGHVS and FNYEAQ. The CDR3 extends over 14 amino acids. Trimming took 0 bases from V and 9 from J, leaving 12 bases between them. The receptor comes from a young man in good health. Some clones in this sample may be carry-over from other donors' samples. This chain links TRBV7-6 with TRBJ1-5, with D tentatively TRBD1 (5 bases). Sequences were obtained from naive CD4+ T cells from PBMCs. As to subset: CD45RA+ positively selected. The CDR3 DNA is TGTGCCAGCAGCTTAGCCGGGACCCACGCGCCCCAGCATTTT. It codes for CASSLAGTHAPQHF.